The entry that follows covers one T cell receptor beta chain sequence. Patients of the Seattle cohort, enrolled during active infection, were followed longitudinally. This sample is drawn from a study of blood T cell repertoires in COVID-19. At the level of the study: There were acute and convalescent COVID-19 samples, and they came from the United States, Italy and Spain.

Per the original methods: Estimates of nucleated cell counts were drawn from the amplification of reference gene primers. Produced via immunoSEQ multiplex PCR; TCRdb's table is partial and in-frame only. V, J and clone size are those of that table, while D and trimming were read from the DNA. This table has over 70,000 clones, roughly four fifths appearing once. Germline CDR1 is MDHEN and CDR2 is SYDVKM. V was trimmed by 6 bases and J by 2 bases, leaving 13 bases between them. CDR3 length equals 14 residues. The chain has TRBV28 and TRBJ1-1; tentatively, D is TRBD1 (5 bases). This TCR was recovered from a man aged 25 to 40 with COVID-19, enrolled during active disease. The sample consisted of peripheral blood. The chain's CDR3 is CASSPPGHNTEAFF. The CDR3 DNA reads as TGTGCCAGCAGCCCCCCAGGGCATAACACTGAAGCTTTCTTT.